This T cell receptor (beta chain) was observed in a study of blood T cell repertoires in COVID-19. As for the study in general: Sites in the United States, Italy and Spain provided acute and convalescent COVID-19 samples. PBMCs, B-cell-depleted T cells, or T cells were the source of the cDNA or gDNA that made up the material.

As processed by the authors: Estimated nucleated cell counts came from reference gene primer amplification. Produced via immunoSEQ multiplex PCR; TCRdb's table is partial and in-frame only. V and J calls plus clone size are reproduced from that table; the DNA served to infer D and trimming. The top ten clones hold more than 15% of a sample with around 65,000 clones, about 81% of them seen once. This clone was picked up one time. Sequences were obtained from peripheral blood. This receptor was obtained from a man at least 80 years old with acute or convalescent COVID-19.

The CDR3 coding sequence is TGTGCCAGCAGTTCTTGGGCAGGGGGGAACACTGAAGCTTTCTTT. Its protein is CASSSWAGGNTEAFF. The rearrangement joins TRBV27 to TRBJ1-1, with 7 positions matching TRBD1. Germline V gene data show CDR1 as MNHEY and CDR2 as SMNVEV (reference sequence). The ends lost 4 bases at V and 1 base at J; junction bases unmatched: 6. The CDR3 covers 15 residues.